One T cell receptor (beta chain) is described in this entry. Its antigen is currently unknown. Germline-derived CDR1 and CDR2 are PRHDT and FYEKMQ (reference sequence). Trimming shortened V by 0 bases and J by 7 bases, and 12 bases separated the two germline ends. CDR3 length: 14 residues. This sample was included in a study of cytomegalovirus exposure and HLA in healthy donors. Overall study findings and caveats: Reports credit the classifier with highly specific, highly sensitive diagnosis of cytomegalovirus status. TCR beta V- and J-gene trimming was later associated with a missense DCLRE1C variant. In a later analysis, the majority of CMV-associated beta chains seemingly showed HLA restriction.

The PCR contained 60 Vbeta and 13 Jbeta primers. The protocol was immunoSEQ multiplex PCR, while the TCRdb copy is restricted to in-frame clones and leaves out a portion. The profile shows 150,000 to 250,000 clones, around 79% of them singletons. This TCR was recovered from a woman under 40 in good health and CMV-seropositive. The sample consisted of PBMCs. V usage is TRBV13 and J usage is TRBJ2-5; weak D call: TRBD2 (6 bases). The DNA for the CDR3 is TGTGCCAGCAGCTTAGGTCGGGACTCGGCGACCCAGTACTTC. It encodes CASSLGRDSATQYF.